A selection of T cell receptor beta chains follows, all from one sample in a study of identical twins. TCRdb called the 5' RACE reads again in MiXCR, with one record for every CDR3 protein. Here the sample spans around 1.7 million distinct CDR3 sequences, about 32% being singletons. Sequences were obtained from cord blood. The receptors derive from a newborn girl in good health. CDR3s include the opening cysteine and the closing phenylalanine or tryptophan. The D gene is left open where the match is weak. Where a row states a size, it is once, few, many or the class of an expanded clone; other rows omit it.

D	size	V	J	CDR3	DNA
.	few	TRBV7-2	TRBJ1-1	CASSFSGVTEAFF	TGTGCCAGCAGCTTTTCAGGGGTCACTGAAGCTTTCTTT
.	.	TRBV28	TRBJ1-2	CASSSPGEAAPSYGYTF	TGTGCCAGCAGCTCCCCAGGGGAGGCTGCCCCTTCCTATGGCTACACCTTC
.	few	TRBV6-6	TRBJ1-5	CASRTGKDQPQHF	TGTGCCAGCAGAACGGGCAAGGATCAGCCCCAGCATTTT
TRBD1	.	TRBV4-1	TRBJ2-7	CASSQIYRQGEQYF	TGCGCCAGCAGCCAGATTTACAGACAGGGTGAGCAGTACTTC
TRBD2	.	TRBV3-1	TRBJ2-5	CASSQPRLAQETQYF	TGTGCCAGCAGCCAACCCCGACTAGCTCAAGAGACCCAGTACTTC
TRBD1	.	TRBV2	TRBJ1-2	CASRGDSLLYGYTF	TGTGCCAGCAGGGGGGACAGTCTCCTCTATGGCTACACCTTC
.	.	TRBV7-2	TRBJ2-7	CASIMQSSYNEQYF	TGTGCCAGCATCATGCAGAGCTCCTACAATGAGCAGTACTTC
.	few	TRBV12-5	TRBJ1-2	CASGSSGLGPYGYTF	TGTGCTAGTGGTTCGTCGGGGCTAGGGCCCTATGGCTACACCTTC
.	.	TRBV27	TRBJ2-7	CASSLGDGDEQYF	TGTGCCAGCAGTTTGGGGGACGGAGACGAGCAGTACTTC
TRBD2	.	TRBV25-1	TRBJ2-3	CASSEGYYISGSRSDTQYF	TGTGCCAGCAGTGAAGGGTACTATATTAGCGGGAGCCGCTCAGATACGCAGTATTTT
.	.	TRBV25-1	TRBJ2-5	CASSDPPQETQYF	TGTGCCAGCAGTGATCCTCCACAAGAGACCCAGTACTTC
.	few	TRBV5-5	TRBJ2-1	CASSLGRVSSYNEQFF	TGTGCCAGCAGCTTGGGCAGGGTAAGCTCCTACAATGAGCAGTTCTTC
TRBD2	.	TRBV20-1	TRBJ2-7	CSAPQTSGSLLNSYEQYF	TGCAGTGCTCCACAGACTAGCGGGAGCCTTTTAAACTCCTACGAGCAGTACTTC
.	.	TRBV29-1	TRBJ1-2	CSVEFRNYGYTF	TGCAGCGTTGAGTTCAGAAACTATGGCTACACCTTC
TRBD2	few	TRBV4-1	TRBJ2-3	CASSQALQRGGPTDTQYF	TGCGCCAGCAGCCAAGCTTTACAGCGGGGGGGTCCCACAGATACGCAGTATTTT
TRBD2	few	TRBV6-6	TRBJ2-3	CASGDSSGGPDTQYF	TGTGCCAGTGGGGATAGTAGCGGGGGTCCAGATACGCAGTATTTT
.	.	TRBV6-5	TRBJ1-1	CASSYRPPNTEAFF	TGTGCCAGCAGTTATCGACCGCCGAACACTGAAGCTTTCTTT
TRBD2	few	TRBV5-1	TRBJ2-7	CASSTGTSGDPYEQYF	TGCGCCAGCAGCACAGGGACTAGCGGGGACCCCTACGAGCAGTACTTC
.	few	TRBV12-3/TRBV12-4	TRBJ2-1	CASSLLVTSYNEQFF	TGTGCCAGCAGTTTATTAGTGACCTCCTACAATGAGCAGTTCTTC
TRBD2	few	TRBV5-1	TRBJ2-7	CASSTSGGTYEQYF	TGCGCCAGCAGCACTAGCGGGGGTACCTACGAGCAGTACTTC
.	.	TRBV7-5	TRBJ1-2	CISVSEAWGGQGKDYGYTF	.
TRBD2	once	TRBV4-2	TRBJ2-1	CASSQTSGGAYLSSYNEQFF	TGTGCCAGCAGCCAAACTAGCGGGGGGGCCTACTTGAGCTCCTACAATGAGCAGTTCTTC
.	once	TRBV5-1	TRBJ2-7	CASSLASSLEQYF	TGCGCCAGCAGCTTGGCCTCGTCACTAGAGCAGTACTTC
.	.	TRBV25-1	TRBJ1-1	CASSEYSQGRTEAFF	TGTGCCAGCAGTGAATATAGCCAGGGGAGAACTGAAGCTTTCTTT
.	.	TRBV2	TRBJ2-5	CASSEATQYF	TGTGCCAGCAGTGAAGCCACCCAGTACTTC
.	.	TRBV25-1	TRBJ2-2	CASIQQGTGELFF	TGTGCCAGCATTCAGCAGGGCACCGGGGAGCTGTTTTTT
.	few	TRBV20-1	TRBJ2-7	CSAPWAYEQYF	TGCAGTGCCCCCTGGGCCTACGAGCAGTACTTC
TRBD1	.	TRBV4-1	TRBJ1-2	CASSQAQTGGYGYTF	TGCGCCAGCAGCCAAGCCCAGACAGGGGGCTATGGCTACACCTTC
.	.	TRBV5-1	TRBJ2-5	CASSLVAGALETQYF	TGCGCCAGCAGCTTGGTAGCAGGTGCGTTGGAGACCCAGTACTTC
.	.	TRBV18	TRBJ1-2	CANSPTPGIHYGYTF	TGTGCCAACTCACCAACCCCGGGTATACACTATGGCTACACCTTC
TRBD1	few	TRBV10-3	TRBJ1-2	CAISESRGGEYGYTF	TGTGCCATCAGTGAGTCGAGAGGGGGCGAGTATGGCTACACCTTC
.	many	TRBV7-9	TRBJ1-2	CASSFYSQSVPYGYTF	TGTGCCAGCAGCTTTTACTCCCAATCCGTCCCCTATGGCTACACCTTC
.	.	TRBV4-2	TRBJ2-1	CASSQGVGGSYNEQFF	TGTGCCAGCAGCCAAGGGGTAGGGGGCTCCTACAATGAGCAGTTCTTC
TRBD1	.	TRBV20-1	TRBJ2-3	CSARAAGERGQDIYTDTQYF	TGCAGTGCCCGCGCGGCCGGGGAAAGGGGACAGGACATATACACAGATACGCAGTATTTT
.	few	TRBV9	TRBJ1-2	CASSVDGGSYGYTF	TGTGCCAGCAGCGTAGACGGGGGATCCTATGGCTACACCTTC
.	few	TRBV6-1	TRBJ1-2	CAISKTRGVTKYGYTF	TGTGCCATCTCCAAGACCCGGGGGGTAACTAAGTATGGCTACACCTTC
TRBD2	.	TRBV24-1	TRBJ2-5	CATSASGSGGEKTQYF	TGTGCCACCAGTGCGAGCGGGAGCGGCGGTGAAAAGACCCAGTACTTC
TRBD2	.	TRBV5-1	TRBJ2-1	CASSSLAGDGNEQFF	TGCGCCAGCAGCTCGCTAGCGGGAGACGGGAATGAGCAGTTCTTC
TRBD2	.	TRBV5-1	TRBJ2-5	CASKYVSGGYNEQYF	TGCGCCAGCAAGTACGTTAGCGGGGGCTACAATGAGCAGTACTTC
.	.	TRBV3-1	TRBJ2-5	CASSSRGVEETQYF	TGTGCCAGCAGCTCCCGTGGGGTTGAGGAGACCCAGTACTTC